The rows below give T cell receptor beta chains drawn from one sample of a study of OX40 agonist ivuxolimab in advanced cancers. Only in-frame clones appear in the TCRdb table, and some are missing; sequencing was by immunoSEQ multiplex PCR. The table includes more than 85,000 clones, 91% detected once. The specimen was CD4+ or CD8+ T cells sorted from blood, collected in a trial of the OX40 agonist ivuxolimab. The receptor source for this set is an adult with an advanced solid tumor such as melanoma, head and neck, liver or kidney cancer. Both conserved end residues are part of each CDR3. The order of the fields is V gene, clone size, D gene, J gene, CDR3 DNA, CDR3 protein. The D gene is left open where the match is weak. The size entry is marked missing in some rows and otherwise reads once, few, many or a size class.

TRBV7-3	NA	TRBD1	TRBJ2-7	TGTGCCAGCAGCTGCCGACAGGGTTCTGAGGTCTACGAGCAGTACTTC	CASSCRQGSEVYEQYF
TRBV2	NA	NA	TRBJ2-1	TGTGCCAGCAGTGGAGGTCAGGGTCGGTTCTTC	CASSGGQGRFF
TRBV28	NA	TRBD2	TRBJ2-1	TGTGCCAGCAGTCTAGCGGGAGCCCCCAATGAGCAGTTCTTC	CASSLAGAPNEQFF
TRBV7-2	NA	NA	TRBJ1-1	TGTGCCAGCAGCTCCTCTCTAGGGGGGAACACTGAAGCTTTCTTT	CASSSSLGGNTEAFF
TRBV2	NA	NA	TRBJ2-7	TGTGCCAGCCTCCTAACCGGACAGTCCGAGCAGTACTTC	CASLLTGQSEQYF
TRBV5-4	NA	NA	TRBJ2-5	TGTGCCAGCAGCTTGGCGGGGGCGAGGTACCAAGAGACCCAGTACTTC	CASSLAGARYQETQYF
TRBV2	NA	TRBD1	TRBJ1-1	TGTGCCAGCAGCGACAGGGGGGGGACTGAAGCTTTCTTT	CASSDRGGTEAFF
TRBV7-2	NA	NA	TRBJ2-4	TGTGCCAGCAGCTTAGCGGTGTTGTCGGCCAAAAACATTCAGTACTTC	CASSLAVLSAKNIQYF
TRBV5-1	NA	TRBD2	TRBJ2-5	TGCGCCAGCAGCTTGGCGGGAGGACAAGAGACCCAGTACTTC	CASSLAGGQETQYF
TRBV7-8	NA	TRBD2	TRBJ2-7	TGTGCCAGCAGCAAGACTAGCCCCTACGAGCAGTACTTC	CASSKTSPYEQYF
TRBV5-8	once	NA	TRBJ1-5	TGTGCCAGCAGCACCGGGACTTTGGGCAATCAGCCCCAGCATTTT	CASSTGTLGNQPQHF
TRBV5-6	NA	NA	TRBJ2-1	TGTGCCAGCAGCTTAAGGTCAGGGATGGGTGAGCAGTTCTTC	CASSLRSGMGEQFF
TRBV6-6	NA	TRBD2	TRBJ2-7	TGTGCCAGCAGTTCGACTAGCGGGAGGGGGATGGGCGAGCAGTACTTC	CASSSTSGRGMGEQYF
TRBV7-2	NA	TRBD2	TRBJ2-3	TGTGCCAGCAGCTGGGGGGGGACAGATACGCAGTATTTT	CASSWGGTDTQYF
TRBV6-5	NA	NA	TRBJ2-7	TGTGCTTCACGTGGGGTCTCCTACGAGCAGTACTTC	CASRGVSYEQYF
TRBV5-5	NA	NA	TRBJ2-7	TGTGCCAGCAGCTTGGTTAGCGGATCCTTCTACGAGCAGTACTTC	CASSLVSGSFYEQYF
TRBV5-6	NA	NA	TRBJ2-5	TGTGCCAGCAGCTTGGGATCGAAAGAGACCCAGTACTTC	CASSLGSKETQYF
TRBV7-3	NA	NA	TRBJ2-6	TGTGCCAGCAGCTTAACGGGGGGAGCCGGGGCCAACGTCCTGACTTTC	CASSLTGGAGANVLTF
TRBV14	NA	NA	TRBJ2-4	TGTGCCAGCAGCCAAGCACCGACGCAGGGCCTAGCCAAAAACATTCAGTACTTC	CASSQAPTQGLAKNIQYF
TRBV11-2	NA	TRBD1	TRBJ2-5	TGTGCCAGCAGCTTAGGCCAGGGGGCCACCCAGTACTTC	CASSLGQGATQYF
TRBV18	NA	TRBD1	TRBJ2-7	TGTGCCAGCTCACTCCAACCGGCGACAGGGGCTTCCAACGAGCAGTACTTC	CASSLQPATGASNEQYF
TRBV6-5	NA	TRBD1	TRBJ2-2	TGTGCCAGCAACCGGGACAGGACGGCCGGGGAGCTGTTTTTT	CASNRDRTAGELFF
TRBV10-3	NA	NA	TRBJ1-5	TGTGCCATCAGTGAACACGTTAGCAATCAGCCCCAGCATTTT	CAISEHVSNQPQHF
TRBV7-2	NA	NA	TRBJ2-1	TGTGCCAGCAGCTTAGTTCCGGGTTGGAACAATGAGCAGTTCTTC	CASSLVPGWNNEQFF
TRBV2	NA	NA	TRBJ1-1	TGTGCCAGCAGTGTCCAGGGGACCACTGAAGCTTTCTTT	CASSVQGTTEAFF
TRBV6-5	NA	NA	TRBJ2-5	TGTGCCAGCAGATTAGCAGTGGGGGTCCAAGAGACCCAGTACTTC	CASRLAVGVQETQYF
TRBV28	NA	NA	TRBJ2-7	TGTGCCAGCAGTGCCTCGGACACCCGCTACGAGCAGTACTTC	CASSASDTRYEQYF
TRBV4-1	NA	NA	TRBJ2-5	TGCGCCAGCAGCCAAGATAGAGAGCGGGCCACCCAAGAGACCCAGTACTTC	CASSQDRERATQETQYF
TRBV19	NA	TRBD1	TRBJ1-1	TGTGCCAGTAGTATAGTCCCAGGGGGAGGCACTGAAGCTTTCTTT	CASSIVPGGGTEAFF
TRBV5-4	once	TRBD1	TRBJ2-1	TGTGCCAGCAGCTTGTTGGGGACAGGGCGCAATGAGCAGTTCTTC	CASSLLGTGRNEQFF
TRBV6-1	NA	NA	TRBJ1-2	TGTGCCAGCAGTAACAGTGTTTCTAACTATGGCTACACCTTC	CASSNSVSNYGYTF
TRBV7-2	NA	TRBD2	TRBJ2-2	TGTGCCAGCAGACTCAGCGGGGGGGACACCGGGGAGCTGTTTTTT	CASRLSGGDTGELFF
TRBV11-2	NA	NA	TRBJ2-7	TGTGCCAGCAGCTTGGGACGGACCTACGAGCAGTACTTC	CASSLGRTYEQYF
TRBV5-8	NA	TRBD1	TRBJ1-1	TGTGCCAGCAGCGTGACAGGGGGCGGCACTGAAGCTTTCTTT	CASSVTGGGTEAFF
TRBV14	NA	TRBD2	TRBJ2-1	TGTGCCAGCCGGCCTAGCGGAAAGGATGAGCAGTTCTTC	CASRPSGKDEQFF
TRBV18	NA	TRBD1	TRBJ2-7	TGTGCCAGCTCACCACGACAGGGCGACGAGCAGTACTTC	CASSPRQGDEQYF
TRBV5-1	NA	TRBD1	TRBJ1-4	TGCGCCAGCAGCTGGGGACAGATGAATGAAAAACTGTTTTTT	CASSWGQMNEKLFF
TRBV4-3	NA	TRBD2	TRBJ2-1	TGCGCCAGCAGCCGCGGACTAGCGGGAGAGGGGATCAATGAGCAGTTCTTC	CASSRGLAGEGINEQFF
TRBV5-1	NA	NA	TRBJ2-1	TGCGCCAGCAGCCTGAACTGGGCAGGGTCCTACAATGAGCAGTTCTTC	CASSLNWAGSYNEQFF
TRBV5-6	NA	NA	TRBJ2-5	TGTGCCAGCAGCTTGGTCGGGCTGGCGCCGATACGAGAGACCCAGTACTTC	CASSLVGLAPIRETQYF
TRBV4-1	NA	TRBD1	TRBJ1-5	TGCGCCAGCAGCCAAGCCGGACAGGGCGTTAGTCAGCCCCAGCATTTT	CASSQAGQGVSQPQHF
TRBV28	NA	NA	TRBJ2-5	TGTGCCAGCAGTATCAGAGGTAGACTAGGTCAAGAGACCCAGTACTTC	CASSIRGRLGQETQYF
TRBV10-3	NA	TRBD1	TRBJ2-7	TGTGCCACTAAAACAGGGACAGGGGGATCCTACGAGCAGTACTTC	CATKTGTGGSYEQYF
TRBV28	NA	NA	TRBJ1-5	TGTGCCAGCAGTGAACCCCCCCGTCAGCCCCAGCATTTT	CASSEPPRQPQHF
TRBV5-1	few	NA	TRBJ2-2	TGCGCCAGCAGCAGCACCGAGATTGACACCGGGGAGCTGTTTTTT	CASSSTEIDTGELFF
TRBV28	NA	NA	TRBJ1-1	TGTGCCAGCAGTCCAGGGCGACGAACTGAAGCTTTCTTT	CASSPGRRTEAFF
TRBV5-5	NA	NA	TRBJ2-1	TGTGCCACGGCCACATACAATGAGCAGTTCTTC	CATATYNEQFF